The clone carrying this TCR beta chain was seen only a few times. What it binds is not known. This specimen comes from a study of identical twins. Template switching added a universal primer site, and cDNA bore unique molecular identifiers. TCRdb re-derived calls from the 5' RACE reads in MiXCR, one entry per CDR3 protein. Here the sample spans fewer than 550,000 distinct CDR3 sequences, 14% being singletons. V lost 6 bases to trimming and J lost 0 bases; unmatched junction nucleotides: 9. CDR1 is DFQATT and CDR2 is SNEGSKA in the germline V gene (reference sequence). The CDR3 consists of 16 residues. Broader study findings: The authors drew conclusions from cross-sectional statistical analysis rather than following the same donors. Within cord blood, abundant beta clonotypes carried fewer insertions, but memory repertoires showed no such trend.

The same sample was also used in a study of yellow fever vaccine responses in identical twins. That work adds: Vaccine-induced T cell responses in twins were reportedly observed to appear partly convergent, partly personalized.

This chain joins TRBV20-1 and TRBJ2-1, with 9 bases that match TRBD2. This receptor was obtained from a young woman in good health. Material for sequencing was CD4+ T cells sorted from blood. For the CDR3, the DNA is TGCAGTGCCATAGGGACTAGCAGTCACTCCTACAATGAGCAGTTCTTC. This gives the protein CSAIGTSSHSYNEQFF.